The text below deals with one T cell receptor beta chain. All enrollees were roughly 18 to 89 years old and from 25 or so US areas. Cohorts were based on clinical histories the participants reported. The data were obtained in a study of blood T cell repertoires in COVID-19. Overall study context: The United States, Italy and Spain supplied acute and convalescent COVID-19 samples.

Methods used by the authors: The authors estimated nucleated cell counts from reference gene primer amplification. TCRdb keeps only in-frame clones here, not all; method: immunoSEQ multiplex PCR. D and trimming were read from the DNA, whereas the V and J calls and clone size are those reported in that table. The data show 260,000 or so clones, around 86% seen once. Sequencing used PBMCs or T cells enriched from blood (not recorded which). The TCR was taken from a man between 18 and 29 years old who had recovered from COVID-19.

The CDR3 sequence is CASSPSGESGNTIYF. CDR3 nucleotides: TGTGCCAGCAGCCCCTCGGGAGAGTCAGGAAACACCATATATTTT. The V call is TRBV3-1 (or the pseudogene TRBV3-2), the J call TRBJ1-3; D unresolved. Germline CDR1 reads LGHDT; CDR2 reads YNNKEL (reference sequence). There are 15 residues in the CDR3. The V gene lost 4 bases and the J gene lost 4 bases, with 14 bases spanning the gap.